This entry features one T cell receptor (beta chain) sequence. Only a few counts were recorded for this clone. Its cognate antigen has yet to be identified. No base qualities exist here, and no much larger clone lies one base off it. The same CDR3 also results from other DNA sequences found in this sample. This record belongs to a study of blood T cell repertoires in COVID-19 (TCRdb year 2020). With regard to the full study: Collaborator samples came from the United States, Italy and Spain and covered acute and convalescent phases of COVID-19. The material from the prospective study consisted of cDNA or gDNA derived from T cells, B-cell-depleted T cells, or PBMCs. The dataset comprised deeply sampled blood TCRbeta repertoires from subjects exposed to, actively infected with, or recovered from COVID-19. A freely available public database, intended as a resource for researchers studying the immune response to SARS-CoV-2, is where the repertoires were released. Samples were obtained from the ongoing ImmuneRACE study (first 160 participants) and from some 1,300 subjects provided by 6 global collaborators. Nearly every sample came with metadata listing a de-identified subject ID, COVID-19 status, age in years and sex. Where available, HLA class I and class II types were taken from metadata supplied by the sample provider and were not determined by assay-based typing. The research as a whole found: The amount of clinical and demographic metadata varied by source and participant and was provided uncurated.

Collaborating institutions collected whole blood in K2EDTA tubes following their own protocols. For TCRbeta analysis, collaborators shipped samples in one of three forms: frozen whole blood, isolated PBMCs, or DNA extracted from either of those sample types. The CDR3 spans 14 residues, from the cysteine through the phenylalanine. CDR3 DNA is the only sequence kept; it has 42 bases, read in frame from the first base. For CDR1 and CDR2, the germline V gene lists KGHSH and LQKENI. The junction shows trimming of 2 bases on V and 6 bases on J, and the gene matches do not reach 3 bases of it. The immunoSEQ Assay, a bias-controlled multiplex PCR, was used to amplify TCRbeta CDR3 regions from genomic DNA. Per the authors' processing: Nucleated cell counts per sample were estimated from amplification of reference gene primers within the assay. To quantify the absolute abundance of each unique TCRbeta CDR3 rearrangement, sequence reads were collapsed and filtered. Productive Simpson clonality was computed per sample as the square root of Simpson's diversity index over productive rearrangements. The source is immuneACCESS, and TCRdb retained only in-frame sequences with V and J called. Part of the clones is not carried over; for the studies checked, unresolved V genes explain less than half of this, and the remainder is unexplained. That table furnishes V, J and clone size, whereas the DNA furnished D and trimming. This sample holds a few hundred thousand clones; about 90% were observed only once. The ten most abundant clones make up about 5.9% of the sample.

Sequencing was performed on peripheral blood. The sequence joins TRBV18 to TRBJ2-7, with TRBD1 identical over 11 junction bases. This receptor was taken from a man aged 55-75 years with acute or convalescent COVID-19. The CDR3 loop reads CASSPGQGAGEQYF. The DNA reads TGTGCCAGCTCACCAGGACAGGGGGCAGGCGAGCAGTACTTC.